This T cell receptor (beta chain) was captured by sequencing in a study of beta chain features in type 1 diabetes. Study background: Patients did not differ from healthy donors in age, gender or cell yield.

cDNA synthesis used the whole RNA isolate, giving expressed TCRB sequences. Clones were read by immunoSEQ multiplex PCR, and TCRdb kept only the in-frame ones, dropping some. The data hold 200,000 to 300,000 clones, with about 63% observed a single time. Study-level findings and limits: There was a possibility that cDNA sequencing over-represented cells with high TCR expression. Still unanswered here is whether HLA type influences TCRB rearrangement.

V was pared by 1 base and J by 7 bases, with 4 bases between. CDR1 is LGHNA, CDR2 YSLEER, per germline. The CDR3 contains 12 residues. Of note for this clone: Its specificity is unknown.

Sequenced material: naive CD4+ T cells from blood. The chain links TRBV4-3 to TRBJ2-2; D is undetermined. The clonotype originates from a man younger than 40 in good health. The CDR3 spells CASSQVGGELFF. CDR3 in DNA: TGCGCCAGCAGCCAAGTAGGCGGGGAGCTGTTTTTT.